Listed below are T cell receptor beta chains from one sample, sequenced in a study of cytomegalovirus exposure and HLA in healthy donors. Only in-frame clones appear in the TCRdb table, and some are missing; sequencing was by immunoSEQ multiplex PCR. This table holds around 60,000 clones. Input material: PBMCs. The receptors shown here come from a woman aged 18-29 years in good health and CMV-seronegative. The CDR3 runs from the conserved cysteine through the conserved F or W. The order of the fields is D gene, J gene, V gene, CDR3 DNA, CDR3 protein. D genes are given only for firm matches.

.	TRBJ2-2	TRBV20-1	TGCAGTGCTAGCGAGACCGGGGAGCTGTTTTTT	CSASETGELFF
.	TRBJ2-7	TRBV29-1	TGCAGCGGGGGTGAGGGGGCCTACGAGCAGTACTTC	CSGGEGAYEQYF
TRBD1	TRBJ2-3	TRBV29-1	TGCAGCGTTGAAACAGGGGGCGAAACGCAGTATTTT	CSVETGGETQYF
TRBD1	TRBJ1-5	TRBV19	TGTGCCAGTAGTATAGGGGGCAGGGGGCCTCAGCCCCAGCATTTT	CASSIGGRGPQPQHF
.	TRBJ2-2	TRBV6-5	TGTGCCAGCACTCCACCGGCGAACACCGGGGAGCTGTTTTTT	CASTPPANTGELFF
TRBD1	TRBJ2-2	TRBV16	TGTGCCAGCAGAAGAACAGGGGCCTCGGGGACCGGGGAGCTGTTTTTT	CASRRTGASGTGELFF
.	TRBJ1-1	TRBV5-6	TGTGCCAGCAGCTCTGGGTATCGGAGTTTCTTT	CASSSGYRSFF
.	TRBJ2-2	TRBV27	TGTGCCAGCAGGGTTCAGGACGGGGAGCTGTTTTTT	CASRVQDGELFF
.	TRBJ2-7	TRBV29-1	TGCAGCGTGCGGATTCCAGGGGAAGGCCCCTACGAGCAGTACTTC	CSVRIPGEGPYEQYF
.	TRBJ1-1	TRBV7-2	TGTGCCAGCAGCCAGACAGGTTCTGAAGCTTTCTTT	CASSQTGSEAFF
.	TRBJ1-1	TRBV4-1	TGCGCCAGCATCAGGACTTTGAGGGTGCCGAACACTGAAGCTTTCTTT	CASIRTLRVPNTEAFF
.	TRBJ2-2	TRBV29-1	TGCAGCGTTGTAATCGGGCGGGCCGGGGAGCTGTTTTTT	CSVVIGRAGELFF
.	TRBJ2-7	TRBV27	TGTGCCAGCAGTTTCGGTACGGAGCAGTACTTC	CASSFGTEQYF